The 11 T cell receptor beta chains in this list originate from one sample, sequenced in a study of T cells expressing NK-cell markers. For each CDR3 protein, TCRdb gives one entry from its re-call of the 5' RACE reads, without DNA. This sample carries 200,000 to 300,000 distinct CDR3 sequences, with under 0.5% going to the ten biggest clones. The specimen was blood T cells: a sorted CD56 or NKG2C T cell subset, CD4+ or CD8+ T cells, or bulk PBMC T cells (not recorded which). These receptors originate from a man between 18 and 29 years old in good health.

This chain links TRBV4-1 with TRBJ1-5; the TRBD1 assignment by TCRdb is unverifiable without DNA. CDR1 MGHRA and CDR2 YSYEKL come from the germline V gene. The CDR3 totals 18 residues. The CDR3 sequence is CASSQVSGQGYSNQPQHF.

V gene TRBV10-3 combines with J gene TRBJ2-1; TCRdb designates TRBD2, a call that cannot be tested without DNA. Germline CDR1 and CDR2: ENHRY and SYGVKD. This CDR3 spans 12 amino acids. Here the CDR3 reads CAISDPLAEQFF.

The genes are TRBV25-1 and TRBJ2-2; the TCRdb D gene call, TRBD1, has no DNA to confirm it. The V gene's germline CDR1 is MGHDK and CDR2 SYGVNS. The CDR3 loop spans 16 amino acids. The CDR3 sequence is CASSKGGRLYTGELFF.

The CDR3 loop reads CASSPDSFYGYTF. The chain uses TRBV5-6 and TRBJ1-2; TCRdb picks TRBD1, but there is no DNA to check that call. Germline-derived CDR1 and CDR2 are SGHDT and YYEEEE. The CDR3 has 13 residues.

The chain uses TRBV11-2 and TRBJ1-5; no DNA is available, so the TRBD1 call from TCRdb remains unchecked. Germline-derived CDR1 and CDR2 are SGHAT and FQNNGV. The CDR3 is 19 residues long. The CDR3 spells CASSGMFVTANPFNQPQHF.

CDR3 sequence: CSVRAGGLDTQYF. The chain links TRBV29-1 to TRBJ2-3; with no DNA, the TCRdb D assignment of TRBD2 cannot be verified. The CDR3 is made up of 13 amino acids. Looked up from germline, CDR1 is SQVTM and CDR2 is ANQGSEA.

The chain joins TRBV25-1 to TRBJ2-1; TCRdb proposes TRBD1, but this gene call is untestable without DNA. CDR3 size: 12 residues. CDR1 and CDR2 from the germline V gene are MGHDK and SYGVNS. CDR3 region: CASSAPRGEQFF.

The V call is TRBV20-1, the J call TRBJ1-1. From germline, CDR1 is DFQATT and CDR2 SNEGSKA (reference sequence). The CDR3 covers 14 residues. This chain's CDR3 is CSASKSPANTEAFF.

The CDR3 loop reads CATSDLTAGRGNEQFF. The chain joins TRBV24-1 to TRBJ2-1; lacking DNA, the TRBD2 call made by TCRdb goes unchecked. Germline CDR1 KGHDR, CDR2 SFDVKD. The CDR3 is 16 residues long.

The rearrangement uses TRBV27 and TRBJ1-1; TCRdb's D call, TRBD1, is unchecked because there is no DNA. Looked up from germline, CDR1 is MNHEY and CDR2 is SMNVEV (reference sequence). There are 15 residues in the CDR3. The CDR3 here is CASSQGGAPNTEAFF.

The chain is built from TRBV6-1 and TRBJ1-1; TCRdb's D gene call, TRBD1, goes unchecked for lack of DNA. CDR1 is MNHNS, CDR2 SASEGT, per germline. This CDR3 is built from 16 residues. The CDR3 protein is CASSAKPGQMNTEAFF.